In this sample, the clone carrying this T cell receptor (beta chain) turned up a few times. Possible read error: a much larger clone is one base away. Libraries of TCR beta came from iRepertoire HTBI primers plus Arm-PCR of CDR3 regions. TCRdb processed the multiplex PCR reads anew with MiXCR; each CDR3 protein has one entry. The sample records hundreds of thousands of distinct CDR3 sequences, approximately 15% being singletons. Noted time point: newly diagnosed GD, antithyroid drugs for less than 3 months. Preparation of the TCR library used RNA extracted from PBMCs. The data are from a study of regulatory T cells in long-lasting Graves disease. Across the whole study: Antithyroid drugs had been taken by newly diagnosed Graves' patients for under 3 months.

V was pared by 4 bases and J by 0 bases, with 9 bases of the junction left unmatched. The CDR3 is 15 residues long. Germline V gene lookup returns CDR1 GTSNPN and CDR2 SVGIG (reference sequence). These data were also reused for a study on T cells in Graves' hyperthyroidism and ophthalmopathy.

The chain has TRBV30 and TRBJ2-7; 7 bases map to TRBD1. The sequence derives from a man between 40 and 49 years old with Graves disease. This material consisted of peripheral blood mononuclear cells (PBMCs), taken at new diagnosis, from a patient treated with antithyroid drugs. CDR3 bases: TGTGCCTGGAAAGCCCTGGGACAGTTCTCCTACGAGCAGTACTTC. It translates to CAWKALGQFSYEQYF.